Reported below is one T cell receptor (beta chain). Its antigen is unidentified. These data are taken from a study of OX40 agonist ivuxolimab in advanced cancers. In the study overall: Ivuxolimab, which is an agonistic anti-OX40 (CD134) antibody, was administered to the patients. Prior therapy, whether anti-PD-1, anti-PD-L1 or anti-CTLA-4, was allowed, and roughly 40% had some. Whole-study results and caveats: Among T cells, CD8+ cells averaged more expanded clones than CD4+ cells. Some of the lowest clonal expansion was seen in partial responders at 0.1-3.0 mg/kg.

The CDR3 consists of 13 residues. CDR1 is MNHEY, CDR2 SMNVEV, per germline (reference sequence). V lost 5 bases, J lost 2 bases, and 10 bases lay in between. Clones were sequenced by immunoSEQ multiplex PCR, and TCRdb holds only the in-frame ones, with some missing. The table lists tens of thousands of clones, around 89% of them singletons, with 18% in the top ten. The clonotype was recovered from an adult with an advanced solid tumor such as melanoma, head and neck, liver or kidney cancer. The specimen was CD4+ or CD8+ T cells sorted from blood, collected in a trial of the OX40 agonist ivuxolimab. The chain employs TRBV27 and TRBJ2-7; D possibly matches TRBD1 or TRBD2 (5 bases each). The DNA for the CDR3 is TGTGCCAGCAGTGGTCAGGGACCCTACGAGCAGTACTTC. Amino acid sequence: CASSGQGPYEQYF.